The source of this TCR beta chain is a study of cytomegalovirus exposure and HLA in healthy donors. 13 Jbeta primers and 60 Vbeta primers were used for the PCR. Clones were sequenced by immunoSEQ multiplex PCR, and TCRdb holds only the in-frame ones, with some missing. Of 150,000 to 200,000 clones listed, over 60% were seen once; the top ten hold 1.5% to 2%. The CDR3 has 13 amino acids. Germline CDR1 and CDR2: SNHLY and FYNNEI. The germline V and J ends were trimmed by 8 bases and 2 bases, with 12 bases remaining between them. This sequence was found in a woman aged 30 to 39 in good health and CMV-seronegative. This chain joins TRBV2 and TRBJ1-1; D is possibly TRBD1 (5 bases). Sequencing was carried out using PBMCs. This chain's CDR3 is CASYVDRNTEAFF. CDR3 in DNA: TGTGCCAGCTACGTAGACAGAAACACTGAAGCTTTCTTT. The variable domain in full, completed from reference TRBV2 and TRBJ1-1, reads EPEVTQTPSHQVTQMGQEVILRCVPISNHLYFYWYRQILGQKVEFLVSFYNNEISEKSEIFDDQFSVERPDGSNFTLKIRSTKLEDSAMYFCASYVDRNTEAFFGQGTRLTVV.